The 12 T cell receptor beta chains below were found in one sample sequenced in a study of cytomegalovirus exposure and HLA in healthy donors. The PCR had 60 Vbeta and 13 Jbeta primers. Measured with immunoSEQ multiplex PCR; TCRdb has only the in-frame clones, and not every one. The sample has 130,000 or so clones, about four fifths seen once. The sequenced sample consisted of PBMCs. The receptor source for this set is a man aged 25 to 45 in good health and CMV-seronegative.

The chain links TRBV5-1 to TRBJ2-5, with a tentative D call TRBD1 (6 bases). CDR1 is SGHRS, CDR2 YFSETQ, per germline. This CDR3 is built from 14 residues. The V end was cut by 3 bases, the J end by 5 bases, with 14 bases between. The CDR3 DNA sequence: TGCGCCAGCAGCTGGAACGGACAGACGGAGACCCAGTACTTC. Its translation: CASSWNGQTETQYF. Full variable domain (remainder filled in from reference TRBV5-1 and TRBJ2-5): KAGVTQTPRYLIKTRGQQVTLSCSPISGHRSVSWYQQTPGQGLQFLFEYFSETQRNKGNFPGRFSGRQFSNSRSEMNVSTLELGDSALYLCASSWNGQTETQYFGPGTRLLVL.

The V call is TRBV7-9, the J call TRBJ1-6; TRBD1 agrees at 8 bases. Germline V lookup: CDR1 SEHNR, CDR2 FQNEAQ (reference sequence). Trimming took 8 bases from V and 7 from J; bases not matched to a gene: 4. CDR3 size: 13 residues. The CDR3 loop is CASRDRPNSPLHF. Written as DNA, the CDR3 is TGTGCCAGCCGGGACAGGCCGAATTCACCCCTCCACTTT.

The chain recombines TRBV28 with TRBJ2-7; 7 bases are a match to TRBD1. CDR1 is MDHEN and CDR2 is SYDVKM in the germline V gene. V lost 6 bases, J lost 3 bases, and 8 bases stayed unmatched. The CDR3 runs 14 residues. This chain's CDR3 is CASSLGQVDYEQYF. CDR3 DNA: TGTGCCAGCAGCCTTGGACAGGTCGACTACGAGCAGTACTTC.

V usage is TRBV2 and J usage is TRBJ1-2; 9 bases fit TRBD1. The CDR3 has 18 amino acids. After removal of 6 bases from V and 5 bases from J, the junction contained 19 bases not matched to a gene. Germline values: CDR1 SNHLY, CDR2 FYNNEI. The CDR3 region has the DNA TGTGCCAGCAGGCGATATCTCTTATCCGCGGACAGGGGTTATGGCTACACCTTC. It translates to CASRRYLLSADRGYGYTF.

The J gene is TRBJ1-1, the V gene TRBV9; 8 bases line up with TRBD1. The length of the CDR3 is 13 residues. Germline CDR1 and CDR2: SGDLS and YYNGEE. The V segment lost 3 bases and the J segment 4 bases; nucleotides outside the gene matches: 2. The CDR3 loop is CASSGTGTTEAFF. The DNA for the CDR3 is TGTGCCAGCAGCGGGACAGGGACCACTGAAGCTTTCTTT.

This clone has only one observation. The chain joins TRBV9 to TRBJ1-1; D gene ambiguous. CDR3 length: 14 amino acids. Germline CDR1 SGDLS, CDR2 YYNGEE. V lost 4 bases and J 4 bases, leaving 14 bases between the germline ends. The CDR3: CASSPRVRGTEAFF. For the CDR3, the DNA is TGTGCCAGCAGCCCCCGCGTTAGAGGCACTGAAGCTTTCTTT.

This clone was picked up one time. The CDR3 spells CASSISGGSNYEQYF. In DNA, the CDR3 is TGTGCCAGCAGTATTAGCGGGGGGTCAAACTACGAGCAGTACTTC. The chain joins TRBV27 to TRBJ2-7; 10 nucleotides match TRBD2. V lost 5 bases and J lost 3; bases outside the gene matches: 7. CDR1 is MNHEY and CDR2 is SMNVEV in the germline V gene (reference sequence). The CDR3 is 15 residues long.

The chain is built from TRBV10-2 and TRBJ1-3; D is undetermined. V was clipped by 4 bases and J by 0 bases, with 10 bases between them. The CDR3 spans 15 residues. The germline CDR1 and CDR2 sequences are WSHSY and SAAADI. CDR3 residues: CASSAWSDSGNTIYF. The CDR3, as DNA: TGCGCCAGCAGTGCGTGGAGCGACTCTGGAAACACCATATATTTT.

The CDR3 coding sequence is TGCAGCGTCGCGAACACCGGGGAGCTGTTTTTT. This encodes CSVANTGELFF. The gene calls are TRBV29-1 and TRBJ2-2; D unresolved. Trimming removed 6 bases at V and 0 bases at J, with 2 bases between. The length of the CDR3 is 11 residues. CDR1 SQVTM and CDR2 ANQGSEA come from the germline V gene.

The rearrangement joins TRBV6-6 to TRBJ2-1; TRBD1 might be the D (5 bases). The ends were cut back, 5 bases at V and 9 bases at J, with 8 bases in the middle. The CDR3 has 11 amino acids. The germline gives CDR1 MNHNY, CDR2 SVGAGI (reference sequence). The chain's CDR3 is CASSPGFEQFF. Written as DNA, the CDR3 is TGTGCCAGCAGTCCAGGGTTTGAGCAGTTCTTC.

The chain joins TRBV5-1 to TRBJ2-2; possible D gene TRBD1, 5 bases. V dropped 2 bases and J dropped 6 bases, with 8 bases sitting between them. Germline CDR1 reads SGHRS; CDR2 reads YFSETQ. The CDR3 has 13 residues. CDR3 amino acids: CASSFRDSGELFF. The CDR3 DNA sequence: TGCGCCAGCAGCTTCAGGGATTCCGGGGAGCTGTTTTTT. The entire variable domain, with the rest obtained from reference TRBV5-1 and TRBJ2-2, is as follows: KAGVTQTPRYLIKTRGQQVTLSCSPISGHRSVSWYQQTPGQGLQFLFEYFSETQRNKGNFPGRFSGRQFSNSRSEMNVSTLELGDSALYLCASSFRDSGELFFGEGSRLTVL.

This clone has just a few counts. V and J are TRBV6-4 and TRBJ1-6; 9 positions match TRBD1. The V and J ends lost 6 bases and 13 bases, in that order; junction bases with no gene match: 10. The length of the CDR3 is 14 residues. Germline lookup yields CDR1 MRHNA and CDR2 SNTAGT. This CDR3 reads CASSIRDRALPLHF. In DNA form, the CDR3 reads TGTGCCAGCAGCATCCGGGACAGGGCCCTTCCCCTCCACTTT.